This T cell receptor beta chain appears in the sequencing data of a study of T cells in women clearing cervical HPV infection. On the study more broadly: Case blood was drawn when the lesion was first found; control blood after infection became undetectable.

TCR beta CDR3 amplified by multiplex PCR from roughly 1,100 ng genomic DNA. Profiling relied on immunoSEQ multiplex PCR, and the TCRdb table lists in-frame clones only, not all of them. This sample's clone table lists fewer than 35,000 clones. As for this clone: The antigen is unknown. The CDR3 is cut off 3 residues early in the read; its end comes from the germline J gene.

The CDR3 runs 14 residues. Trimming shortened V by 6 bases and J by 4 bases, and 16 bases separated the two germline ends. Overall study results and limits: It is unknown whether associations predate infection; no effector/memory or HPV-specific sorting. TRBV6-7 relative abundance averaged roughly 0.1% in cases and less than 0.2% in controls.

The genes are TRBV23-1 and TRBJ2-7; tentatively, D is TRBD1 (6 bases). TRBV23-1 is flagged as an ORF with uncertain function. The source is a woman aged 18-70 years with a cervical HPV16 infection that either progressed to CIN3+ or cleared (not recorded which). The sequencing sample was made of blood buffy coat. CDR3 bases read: TGCGCCAGCAGGCGACAGGATGACGATTACGAG. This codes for CASRRQDDDYE. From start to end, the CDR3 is CASRRQDDDYEQYF.